What follows are 23 T cell receptor beta chains derived from one specimen sequenced in a study of beta chain features in type 1 diabetes. As every portion of the isolated RNA was reverse transcribed, the sequencing read expressed TCRB transcripts. Produced via immunoSEQ multiplex PCR; TCRdb's table is partial and in-frame only. The data show 390,000 or so clones, roughly 14% seen once. The specimen was naive CD4+ T cells from blood. The receptors were gathered from a man aged 30 to 45 in good health.

This clone was counted a few times. The CDR3 bases are TGTGCCACCAGCAGAGGCTCAGGAATCTACGAGCAGTACGTC. Translation gives CATSRGSGIYEQYV. V and J are TRBV15 and TRBJ2-7, with D hard to call. V gave up 1 base and J gave up 3 bases, with 10 bases separating them. CDR3 length equals 14 residues. Germline assignment: CDR1 LNHNV and CDR2 YYDKDF (reference sequence).

This rearrangement joins TRBV5-6 to TRBJ2-1; D remains ambiguous. Germline V lookup: CDR1 SGHDT, CDR2 YYEEEE. This CDR3 comprises 15 residues. V lost 4 bases and J lost 0, with 11 bases in between. CDR3 residues: CASSDPMSSYNEQFF. In DNA, the CDR3 is TGTGCCAGCAGCGACCCCATGAGCTCCTACAATGAGCAGTTCTTC.

This clone showed up just a few times. The J gene is TRBJ2-7, the V gene TRBV6-5; tentatively, D is TRBD2 (6 bases). V was pared by 0 bases and J by 7 bases, with 16 bases between. Per the germline V gene, CDR1 is MNHEY and CDR2 is SVGAGI. CDR3 length: 15 amino acids. The CDR3 DNA reads TGTGCCAGCAGTTACTCCCCGGGTCTTGGAGGGGAGCAGTACGTC. Amino acids: CASSYSPGLGGEQYV.

The rearrangement uses TRBV5-4 and TRBJ2-3; 12 bases are shared with TRBD2. The CDR3 loop spans 17 amino acids. Germline V gene sequence: CDR1 SGHNT, CDR2 YYREEE (reference sequence). V gave up 4 bases and J gave up 5 bases; unmatched junction bases: 11. The CDR3 sequence is CASSQETSGSLQDTQYF. Here the CDR3 DNA reads TGTGCCAGCAGCCAAGAGACTAGCGGGAGTTTGCAAGATACGCAGTATTTT.

CDR3 nucleotide sequence: TGTGCCAGCAGCTTATACAGGGAAGTAGATACGCAGTATTTT. It yields the protein CASSLYREVDTQYF. The rearrangement joins TRBV7-2 to TRBJ2-3; possible D gene TRBD1, 6 bases. Per germline, CDR1 SGHTA and CDR2 FQGNSA. The CDR3 has 14 amino acids. Between the trimmed V and J ends, which lost 2 bases and 5 bases, there was a span of 11 bases.

The table lists this clone with a few counts. The chain has TRBV5-4 and TRBJ2-1; 10 bases are shared with TRBD2. Germline CDR1 and CDR2: SGHNT and YYREEE (reference sequence). Trimming took 1 base from V and 3 from J; bases not matched to a gene: 1. The CDR3 consists of 15 residues. The CDR3 coding sequence is TGTGCCAGCAGCTTGAGCGGGGGGGTCTACAATGAGCAGTTCTTC. Translated, it gives CASSLSGGVYNEQFF.

The chain employs TRBV7-2 and TRBJ2-3, with D tentatively TRBD2 (6 bases). The V end lost 1 base, the J end lost 0 bases, and 11 bases lay between the germline ends. Germline loops: CDR1 SGHTA, CDR2 FQGNSA. The CDR3 covers 16 residues. The CDR3 DNA sequence: TGTGCCAGCAGCTTAGTAGCGGCTACAAGCACAGATACGCAGTATTTT. Translation gives CASSLVAATSTDTQYF.

This clone was detected a few times. The chain uses TRBV9 and TRBJ2-5, with D possibly TRBD1 on 6 matching bases. This CDR3 region has 15 residues. V lost 0 bases, J lost 5 bases, and 14 bases lay in between. CDR1 is SGDLS, CDR2 YYNGEE, per germline. This CDR3 reads CASSVGLQGRETQYF. The CDR3 nucleotides are TGTGCCAGCAGCGTAGGTTTACAGGGTCGGGAGACCCAGTACTTC.

This clone has just a few counts. This chain uses TRBV5-8 with TRBJ2-3; D may correspond to TRBD1 or TRBD2 (6 bases each). V dropped 3 bases and J dropped 1 base, with 15 bases sitting between them. This CDR3 region has 16 residues. Germline CDR1 and CDR2: SGHTS and YDEGEE. The CDR3 protein is CASSSGDRRGTDTQYF. DNA for the CDR3: TGTGCCAGCAGCTCAGGGGATCGGAGGGGCACAGATACGCAGTATTTT. Full variable domain (outside the CDR3, taken from reference TRBV5-8 and TRBJ2-3): EAGVTQSPTHLIKTRGQQATLRCSPISGHTSVYWYQQALGLGLQFLLWYDEGEERNRGNFPPRFSGRQFPNYSSELNVNALELEDSALYLCASSSGDRRGTDTQYFGPGTRLTVL.

Comments on this clone: Additional DNA sequences in this sample encode the identical CDR3. The chain has TRBV29-1 and TRBJ2-5; no firm D call. Germline V gene lookup returns CDR1 SQVTM and CDR2 ANQGSEA. CDR3 length equals 18 residues. The germline V and J ends were trimmed by 6 bases and 3 bases, with 29 bases remaining between them. The CDR3 DNA is TGCAGCGTGCTGAGGCTTAGGGCCCGTGGACGGGTCAAAGAGACCCAGTACTTC. It is translated as CSVLRLRARGRVKETQYF.

This sequence joins TRBV5-1 and TRBJ2-7, with 10 bases lining up with TRBD1. Germline V gene sequence: CDR1 SGHRS, CDR2 YFSETQ. The CDR3 is 14 amino acids. Trimming at V came to 4 bases and at J to 3 bases, leaving 4 bases not matched to a gene. The CDR3: CASSDRDRGYEQYF. The CDR3 DNA sequence: TGCGCCAGCAGCGACCGGGACAGGGGCTACGAGCAGTACTTC.

The chain has TRBV7-6 and TRBJ2-1; TRBD2 aligns across 14 bases. Trimming removed 6 bases from V and 9 bases from J; junction bases left unmatched: 10. The CDR3 totals 16 residues. Germline CDR1 reads SGHVS; CDR2 reads FNYEAQ. The CDR3 region is CASRSGTSGSQGEQFF. The DNA of the CDR3 is TGTGCCAGCAGGTCAGGGACTAGCGGGAGCCAAGGTGAGCAGTTCTTC.

The sample holds a few counts of this clone. This rearrangement joins TRBV1 to TRBJ2-7; TRBD1 was called by the table and not checked on the DNA. TRBV1 represents a pseudogene. CDR3 size: 15 residues. CDR3 nucleotides: TGCACCAGCAGCCCCAGACAGGGGTTAAAGTACGAGCAGTACGTC. Its protein product is CTSSPRQGLKYEQYV.

The chain recombines TRBV7-2 with TRBJ2-3; possible D gene TRBD2, 6 bases. Per the germline V gene, CDR1 is SGHTA and CDR2 is FQGNSA. The V end was cut by 1 base, the J end by 4 bases, with 15 bases between. CDR3 length: 16 residues. The CDR3 reads CASSLGQKRVADTQYF. The CDR3 nucleotides are TGTGCCAGCAGCTTAGGGCAGAAGCGGGTGGCAGATACGCAGTATTTT.

V is TRBV7-2 and J is TRBJ2-1; 12 bases match TRBD2. Trimming removed 4 bases from V and 8 bases from J; junction bases left unmatched: 9. The CDR3 totals 16 residues. Looked up from germline, CDR1 is SGHTA and CDR2 is FQGNSA. CDR3: CASSWSSGRALYEQFF. The CDR3 coding sequence is TGTGCCAGCAGCTGGTCTAGCGGGAGGGCCTTGTATGAGCAGTTCTTC.

The chain is built from TRBV9 and TRBJ2-6; a weak D match, TRBD2 (5 bases). CDR1 is SGDLS and CDR2 is YYNGEE in the germline V gene. This CDR3 contains 15 residues. V was pared by 0 bases and J by 3 bases, with 7 bases between. The DNA for the CDR3 is TGTGCCAGCAGCGTAGCGAGGGTTGGGGCCAACGTCCTGACTTTC. Translated, it gives CASSVARVGANVLTF.

This clone was recorded a few times. The chain is built from TRBV30 and TRBJ2-3; 11 bases align to TRBD2. Losses at the gene ends were 5 bases for V and 2 bases for J; bases not matched to a gene: 3. CDR1 is GTSNPN and CDR2 is SVGIG in the germline V gene (reference sequence). This CDR3 spans 14 amino acids. The CDR3 loop is CAWSSGRYTDTQYF. The CDR3 coding sequence is TGTGCCTGGTCTAGCGGGAGGTACACAGATACGCAGTATTTT.

Concerning this clone itself: Other DNA sequences in the same sample also yield this CDR3. This chain uses TRBV15 with TRBJ1-2, with unresolved D. The germline gives CDR1 LNHNV, CDR2 YYDKDF (reference sequence). This CDR3 region has 13 residues. The ends were cut back, 0 bases at V and 2 bases at J, with 4 bases in the middle. The CDR3 bases are TGTGCCACCAGCAGAGACAGCAACTATGGCTACACCTTC. Translated, it gives CATSRDSNYGYTF.

V gene TRBV7-2 combines with J gene TRBJ2-1; D is perhaps TRBD1 (6 bases). Germline-derived CDR1 and CDR2 are SGHTA and FQGNSA. The CDR3 runs 14 residues. Trimming removed 4 bases from V and 3 bases from J, with 10 bases in between. The CDR3 DNA is TGTGCCAGCAGCTCGGGGACAATCTACAATGAGCAGTTCTTC. Translated, it gives CASSSGTIYNEQFF.

In its sample, this clone was seen a few times. The chain uses TRBV4-1 and TRBJ1-2; TRBD1 aligns across 9 bases. Trimming at V came to 0 bases and at J to 5 bases, leaving 4 bases not matched to a gene. Germline assignment: CDR1 MGHRA and CDR2 YSYEKL. CDR3 length: 15 residues. The CDR3 loop reads CASSQDDRGGYGYTF. The CDR3 DNA follows: TGCGCCAGCAGCCAAGACGACAGGGGGGGATATGGCTACACCTTC.

This clone has a handful of counts. The chain is built from TRBV30 and TRBJ2-7; TRBD2 is a possible D gene (6 bases). Trimming removed 3 bases from V and 6 bases from J, with 21 bases in between. CDR1 and CDR2 (germline): GTSNPN, SVGIG (reference sequence). CDR3 length equals 15 residues. Here the CDR3 DNA reads TGTGCCTGGAGCCCGGGACTGTCACTATTTGGCGAGCAGTACGTC. Residues: CAWSPGLSLFGEQYV.

J is TRBJ2-3 and V is TRBV7-2, with 9 nucleotides matching TRBD2. In germline, CDR1 is SGHTA, CDR2 FQGNSA. V was clipped by 5 bases and J by 5 bases; unmatched bases: 11. The CDR3 has 16 amino acids. CDR3 bases: TGTGCCAGCAGCCCCCGGCGGGCGGGAGGGTTAGATACGCAGTATTTT. Its protein product is CASSPRRAGGLDTQYF.

With respect to this clone: This same CDR3 is encoded by further DNA sequences in the sample. The genes are TRBV9 and TRBJ1-2; no definite D call. The germline V gene has CDR1 SGDLS and CDR2 YYNGEE. Trimming pared 0 bases from V and 0 bases from J, leaving 6 bases between. The CDR3 totals 14 residues. Written as DNA, the CDR3 is TGTGCCAGCAGCGTAGCGGGAACTAACTATGGCTACACCTTC. This codes for CASSVAGTNYGYTF.